The text below deals with one T cell receptor beta chain. This CDR3 is built from 15 residues. V lost 4 bases, J lost 2 bases, and 11 bases lay in between. CDR1 is MNHNS, CDR2 SASEGT, per germline. The data were obtained in a study of cytomegalovirus exposure and HLA in healthy donors. The PCR used 60 Vbeta and 13 Jbeta primers. Some clones are missing from TCRdb's copy, which holds only in-frame ones; the method was immunoSEQ multiplex PCR. The sample holds about 190,000 clones; about 85% are singletons and the top ten take 1%. This chain connects TRBV6-1 to TRBJ1-4; tentatively, D is TRBD1 (5 bases). The material sequenced was PBMCs. This sequence was found in a boy aged 2 to 10 in good health and CMV-seronegative. The CDR3: CASSAQAGTNEKLFF. In nucleotides, the CDR3 is TGTGCCAGCAGTGCTCAGGCAGGGACTAATGAAAAACTGTTTTTT.